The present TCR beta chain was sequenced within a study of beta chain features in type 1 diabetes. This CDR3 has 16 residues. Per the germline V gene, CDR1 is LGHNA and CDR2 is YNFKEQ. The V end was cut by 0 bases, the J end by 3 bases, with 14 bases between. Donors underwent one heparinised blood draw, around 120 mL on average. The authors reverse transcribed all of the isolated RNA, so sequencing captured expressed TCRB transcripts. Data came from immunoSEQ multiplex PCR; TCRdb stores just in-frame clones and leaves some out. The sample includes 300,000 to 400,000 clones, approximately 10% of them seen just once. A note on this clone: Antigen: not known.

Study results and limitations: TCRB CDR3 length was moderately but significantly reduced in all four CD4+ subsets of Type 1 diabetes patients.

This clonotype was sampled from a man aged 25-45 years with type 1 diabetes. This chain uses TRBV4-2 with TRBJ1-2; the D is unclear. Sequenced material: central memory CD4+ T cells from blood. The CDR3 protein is CASSQDGQATYYGYTF. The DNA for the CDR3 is TGTGCCAGCAGCCAAGATGGGCAGGCTACTTACTATGGCTACACCTTC.